One sample yielded the 26 T cell receptor beta chains listed below, sequenced in a study of blood T cell repertoires in COVID-19. Method: immunoSEQ multiplex PCR; TCRdb's copy keeps in-frame clones and lacks some. The table has under 250,000 clones, about four fifths seen once. The sequencing sample was made of peripheral blood. These receptor sequences come from a woman in her forties with active or convalescent COVID-19.

This clone was observed a few times. V usage is TRBV6-5 and J usage is TRBJ1-1; TRBD1 matches at 8 bases. The CDR3 is 13 amino acids. The germline V gene encodes CDR1 MNHEY and CDR2 SVGAGI. The ends lost 2 bases at V and 5 bases at J; junction bases unmatched: 1. The DNA for the CDR3 is TGTGCCAGCAGTTACGACAGGGGTACTGAAGCTTTCTTT. Its protein product is CASSYDRGTEAFF.

The rearrangement joins TRBV30 to TRBJ1-6; D gene uncertain. Between the trimmed V and J ends, which lost 0 bases and 11 bases, there was a span of 8 bases. The CDR3 extends over 12 amino acids. Germline assignment: CDR1 GTSNPN and CDR2 SVGIG (reference sequence). In nucleotides, the CDR3 is TGTGCCTGGAGTGTACCGGAGGCACCCCTCCACTTT. This gives the protein CAWSVPEAPLHF.

The chain carries TRBV9 and TRBJ2-5; 10 nucleotides align to TRBD1. The CDR3 is 15 amino acids. After removal of 0 bases from V and 3 bases from J, the junction contained 2 bases not matched to a gene. CDR1 SGDLS and CDR2 YYNGEE come from the germline V gene. DNA for the CDR3: TGTGCCAGCAGCGTAGTAGGGACAGGGGAAGAGACCCAGTACTTC. Its translation is CASSVVGTGEETQYF.

V usage is TRBV28 and J usage is TRBJ1-3; D is uncertain. The CDR3 is made up of 16 amino acids. The V gene's germline CDR1 is MDHEN and CDR2 SYDVKM. V was cut by 3 bases and J by 0 bases, with 12 bases left in between. CDR3 DNA: TGTGCCAGCAGTTTTCTGGCGGTGAGCTCTGGAAACACCATATATTTT. Translation gives CASSFLAVSSGNTIYF.

V is TRBV15 and J is TRBJ2-3; tentatively, D is TRBD2 (6 bases). This CDR3 comprises 15 residues. Germline V lookup: CDR1 LNHNV, CDR2 YYDKDF (reference sequence). V was clipped by 1 base and J by 0 bases, with 8 bases between them. The CDR3 loop is CATSRGGTSTDTQYF. The CDR3 DNA is TGTGCCACCAGCAGAGGCGGGACTAGCACAGATACGCAGTATTTT. The variable domain in full, completed from reference TRBV15 and TRBJ2-3, reads DAMVIQNPRYQVTQFGKPVTLSCSQTLNHNVMYWYQQKSSQAPKLLFHYYDKDFNNEADTPDNFQSRRPNTSFCFLDIRSPGLGDTAMYLCATSRGGTSTDTQYFGPGTRLTVL.

This clone was found a few times. CDR3 bases: TGTGCCAGCAGCGGCGGGACTCCCTATGGCTACACCTTC. Its translation: CASSGGTPYGYTF. This chain links TRBV9 with TRBJ1-2; weak D call: TRBD1 (5 bases). Germline V lookup: CDR1 SGDLS, CDR2 YYNGEE. V lost 3 bases, J lost 4 bases, and 10 bases lay in between. CDR3 length: 13 amino acids.

This clone appeared once. The rearrangement joins TRBV4-2 to TRBJ1-4, with a weak D call TRBD1 (6 bases). This CDR3 contains 14 residues. From germline, CDR1 is LGHNA and CDR2 YNFKEQ. V shed 0 bases and J shed 8 bases, with 10 bases lying between them. The CDR3 loop reads CASSQEGAGEKLFF. Written as DNA, the CDR3 is TGTGCCAGCAGCCAAGAGGGGGCCGGCGAAAAACTGTTTTTT.

The CDR3 nucleotides read TGTGCCTGGCAAACCTTTGACAGGAAGCAGTTCTTC. Amino acids: CAWQTFDRKQFF. The J gene is TRBJ2-1, the V gene TRBV30; tentative D call: TRBD1 (6 bases). The CDR3 runs to 12 residues. CDR1 and CDR2 (germline): GTSNPN, SVGIG (reference sequence). Trimming pared 5 bases from V and 11 bases from J, leaving 16 bases between.

This chain connects TRBV6-5 to TRBJ1-1, with D perhaps TRBD1 (6 bases). Germline CDR1 reads MNHEY; CDR2 reads SVGAGI. Trimming removed 4 bases from V and 5 bases from J, with 8 bases in between. The CDR3 spans 12 residues. The CDR3 sequence is CASSFTGTEAFF. CDR3 sequence (DNA): TGTGCCAGCAGTTTTACAGGGACTGAAGCTTTCTTT.

This chain joins TRBV10-2 and TRBJ2-4, with D maybe TRBD2 (5 bases). Germline V gene data show CDR1 as WSHSY and CDR2 as SAAADI. The CDR3 length is 15 residues. Trimming took 4 bases from V and 0 from J, leaving 10 bases between them. This CDR3 is CASSGLSLAKNIQYF. The CDR3 coding sequence is TGCGCCAGCAGTGGACTATCCTTAGCCAAAAACATTCAGTACTTC.

V is TRBV7-9 and J is TRBJ1-1; weak D call: TRBD1 (5 bases). This CDR3 has 14 amino acids. CDR1 is SEHNR and CDR2 is FQNEAQ in the germline V gene (reference sequence). Between the trimmed V and J ends, which lost 3 bases and 4 bases, there was a span of 12 bases. This CDR3 is CASSFQGGSTEAFF. CDR3 in DNA: TGTGCCAGCAGCTTTCAGGGAGGGAGCACTGAAGCTTTCTTT.

This rearrangement joins TRBV7-6 to TRBJ2-2, with D perhaps TRBD2 (7 bases). This CDR3 spans 14 amino acids. Trimming cost V 3 bases and J 9 bases, with 14 bases left between them. CDR1 and CDR2 (germline): SGHVS, FNYEAQ. The CDR3 coding sequence is TGTGCCAGCAGCTTGGTGGCGGGGGCGAGGGAGCTGTTTTTT. Translated, it gives CASSLVAGARELFF.

The rearrangement joins TRBV14 to TRBJ2-7; 8 bases agree with TRBD2. The CDR3 is 14 amino acids. The germline V gene encodes CDR1 SGHDN and CDR2 FVKESK. V gave up 4 bases and J gave up 0 bases; unmatched junction bases: 2. CDR3 sequence reads: CASSLSGGSYEQYF. The CDR3 region has the DNA TGTGCCAGCAGCCTCAGCGGGGGCTCCTACGAGCAGTACTTC.

V is TRBV6-2 or TRBV6-3 and J is TRBJ2-1, with D possibly being TRBD2 (5 bases). V lost 6 bases and J lost 7, with 16 bases in between. CDR3 length equals 14 residues. Germline assignment: CDR1 MNHEY and CDR2 SVGEGT. DNA for the CDR3: TGTGCCAGCAGCCCGACACCGGGAACGAATGAGCAGTTCTTC. It yields the protein CASSPTPGTNEQFF.

V gene TRBV5-6 combines with J gene TRBJ1-1, with 7 bases aligning to TRBD1. Trimming removed 1 base from V and 5 bases from J; junction bases left unmatched: 11. The CDR3 has 16 residues. CDR1 is SGHDT, CDR2 YYEEEE, per germline. The CDR3 reads CASSLYRAGGFTEAFF. DNA for the CDR3: TGTGCCAGCAGCTTGTACCGGGCAGGGGGTTTTACTGAAGCTTTCTTT.

The chain recombines TRBV13 with TRBJ1-3; tentative D call: TRBD1 (5 bases). The germline V gene has CDR1 PRHDT and CDR2 FYEKMQ (reference sequence). The CDR3 is 16 amino acids. The ends were cut back, 2 bases at V and 0 bases at J, with 11 bases in the middle. The CDR3 region is CASSLRGKSSGNTIYF. The DNA of the CDR3 is TGTGCCAGCAGCTTACGGGGGAAGAGCTCTGGAAACACCATATATTTT.

The chain combines TRBV4-2 with TRBJ2-5, with 7 bases lining up with TRBD2. In germline, CDR1 is LGHNA, CDR2 YNFKEQ. The CDR3 loop spans 14 amino acids. The V gene end was trimmed by 4 bases and the J gene end by 0 bases; junction bases not matched to a gene: 2. The CDR3 loop reads CASSLSGYQETQYF. Written as DNA, the CDR3 is TGTGCCAGCAGCCTTAGCGGGTACCAAGAGACCCAGTACTTC.

This chain connects TRBV11-3 to TRBJ2-5, with 8 positions matching TRBD1. The trim removed 5 bases at V and 5 bases at J, leaving 7 bases unmatched. There are 14 residues in the CDR3. CDR1 and CDR2 from the germline V gene are SGHNT and YENEEA. CDR3 DNA sequence: TGTGCCAGCAGCCTCCAGGGGGCTACGGAGACCCAGTACTTC. Translated, it gives CASSLQGATETQYF.

The chain uses TRBV29-1 and TRBJ1-1, with 9 bases that match TRBD1. V lost 0 bases and J lost 6; bases outside the gene matches: 11. CDR1 is SQVTM, CDR2 ANQGSEA, per germline. This CDR3 is 16 amino acids long. The CDR3 sequence is CSVEDWAGTGSAEAFF. The CDR3 DNA follows: TGCAGCGTTGAAGATTGGGCCGGGACAGGGTCTGCTGAAGCTTTCTTT.

The V and J genes are TRBV9 and TRBJ1-4; maybe TRBD1 (6 bases). There are 15 residues in the CDR3. In germline, CDR1 is SGDLS, CDR2 YYNGEE. V dropped 3 bases and J dropped 7 bases, with 16 bases sitting between them. CDR3 residues: CASSALTGRGEKLFF. CDR3 bases: TGTGCCAGCAGCGCGTTAACAGGGAGGGGTGAAAAACTGTTTTTT.

The DNA for the CDR3 is TGTGCCAGCAGTTTACGGGACAGGGTGAACGAGCAGTACTTC. It yields the protein CASSLRDRVNEQYF. The chain has TRBV27 and TRBJ2-7; 9 bases agree with TRBD1. The CDR3 extends over 14 amino acids. The trim removed 2 bases at V and 5 bases at J, leaving 4 bases unmatched. CDR1 is MNHEY, CDR2 SMNVEV, per germline (reference sequence).

The chain couples TRBV28 to TRBJ1-4; TRBD1 might be the D (5 bases). V was cut by 3 bases and J by 6 bases, with 5 bases left in between. Germline lookup yields CDR1 MDHEN and CDR2 SYDVKM. The CDR3 sequence is 12 residues long. The CDR3 here is CASSLTDEKLFF. Written as DNA, the CDR3 is TGTGCCAGCAGTTTGACAGATGAAAAACTGTTTTTT. The complete variable domain, with remaining parts taken from reference TRBV28 and TRBJ1-4, reads DVKVTQSSRYLVKRTGEKVFLECVQDMDHENMFWYRQDPGLGLRLIYFSYDVKMKEKGDIPEGYSVSREKKERFSLILESASTNQTSMYLCASSLTDEKLFFGSGTQLSVL.

This rearrangement joins TRBV3-1 (or the pseudogene TRBV3-2) to TRBJ1-5, with D possibly being TRBD1 (6 bases). From germline, CDR1 is LGHDT and CDR2 YNNKEL (reference sequence). CDR3 length: 18 residues. V shed 0 bases and J shed 0 bases, with 15 bases lying between them. The CDR3 DNA reads TGTGCCAGCAGCCAAGAGTGGGGAGGGGGTGATAGCAATCAGCCCCAGCATTTT. Translating it yields CASSQEWGGGDSNQPQHF.

V usage is TRBV28 and J usage is TRBJ1-2; TRBD1 matches at 11 bases. This CDR3 contains 13 residues. Unmatched junction bases numbered 0, after V lost 6 bases and J lost 3 bases. CDR1 and CDR2 from the germline V gene are MDHEN and SYDVKM. The CDR3: CASRGQGDYGYTF. As DNA, the CDR3 is TGTGCCAGCAGGGGACAGGGGGACTATGGCTACACCTTC.

The rearrangement uses TRBV7-3 and TRBJ2-1, with a weak D call TRBD2 (7 bases). V lost 5 bases and J 8 bases, leaving 13 bases between the germline ends. The CDR3 length is 13 residues. Germline V CDR1 and CDR2: SGHTA, FQGTGA. In nucleotides, the CDR3 is TGTGCCAGCAGCCCTTCGGGGGGCCATGAGCAGTTCTTC. It yields the protein CASSPSGGHEQFF.

The V and J genes are TRBV11-3 and TRBJ1-6; D is unclear. Germline CDR1 is SGHNT and CDR2 is YENEEA. CDR3 size: 14 residues. The V gene lost 1 base and the J gene lost 10 bases, with 11 bases spanning the gap. The CDR3 loop is CASSLGIGNSPLHF. The CDR3, as DNA: TGTGCCAGCAGCTTAGGGATCGGGAACTCACCCCTCCACTTT.